A single sample is the source of the 22 T cell receptor beta chains below, sequenced in a study of T-cell reconstitution after alpha-beta-depleted transplantation in children. Unique molecular identifiers were used to barcode this TCRbeta library. From the PCR reads, TCRdb called clonotypes with MiXCR, one entry per CDR3 protein. This repertoire shows about 400,000 distinct CDR3 sequences, roughly 22% found once; its top ten account for about 3.8%. The sequencing used PBMCs from the stem cell graft donor, collected from the stem cell graft. The source is a human donor who donated a stem cell graft to a child with acute myeloid leukemia.

This clonotype came up many times. The V gene is TRBV20-1, the J gene TRBJ2-1; D gene unclear. There are 12 residues in the CDR3. CDR1 DFQATT and CDR2 SNEGSKA come from the germline V gene (reference sequence). V was clipped by 0 bases and J by 6 bases, with 6 bases between them. The CDR3: CSARDWGNEQFF. The CDR3 bases are TGCAGTGCTAGAGACTGGGGCAATGAGCAGTTCTTC.

The chain carries TRBV15 and TRBJ2-7, with D possibly TRBD2 on 6 matching bases. Germline V gene sequence: CDR1 LNHNV, CDR2 YYDKDF (reference sequence). This CDR3 spans 13 amino acids. Between the trimmed V and J ends, which lost 0 bases and 6 bases, there was a span of 9 bases. In DNA form, the CDR3 reads TGTGCCACCAGCAGAGATAGGAGGGTCGAGCAGTACTTC. It specifies CATSRDRRVEQYF.

This clonotype was seen repeatedly, ten times or more. The chain couples TRBV12-3 or TRBV12-4 to TRBJ1-1; D ambiguous. Trimming removed 6 bases from V and 6 bases from J, with 17 bases in between. CDR3 length equals 14 residues. CDR3 region: CASRPRLGVSEAFF. The CDR3 DNA is TGTGCCAGCAGGCCTAGATTGGGAGTATCTGAAGCTTTCTTT.

The rearrangement joins TRBV4-2 to TRBJ2-7; 8 nucleotides match TRBD2. Trimming took 1 base from V and 3 from J; bases not matched to a gene: 11. CDR1 is LGHNA, CDR2 YNFKEQ, per germline. The CDR3 totals 17 residues. CDR3 region: CASSQGRGAGGNYEQYF. The CDR3 region has the DNA TGTGCCAGCAGCCAAGGGAGGGGTGCGGGAGGTAACTACGAGCAGTACTTC.

The chain couples TRBV12-3 or TRBV12-4 to TRBJ1-2; 7 positions match TRBD1. Trimming took 7 bases from V and 6 from J; bases not matched to a gene: 8. The CDR3 has 13 residues. CDR3 coding DNA: TGTGCCAGCACCCCAGGACAGGCACATGGCTACACCTTC. This gives the protein CASTPGQAHGYTF.

The chain has TRBV4-1 and TRBJ2-7; 13 bases line up with TRBD2. CDR3 length: 20 residues. From germline, CDR1 is MGHRA and CDR2 YSYEKL. The trim removed 2 bases at V and 0 bases at J, leaving 13 bases unmatched. CDR3 region: CASSQSIPGLAGRVSYEQYF. In nucleotides, the CDR3 is TGCGCCAGCAGCCAATCCATCCCGGGACTAGCGGGGCGAGTCTCCTACGAGCAGTACTTC.

The rearrangement uses TRBV5-1 and TRBJ1-1; the match to TRBD1 covers 9 bases. V dropped 4 bases and J dropped 6; count of bases not matched to a gene: 7. There are 14 residues in the CDR3. In germline, CDR1 is SGHRS, CDR2 YFSETQ. The CDR3 DNA is TGCGCCAGCAGCCAGAGACAGGGGGAAGCTGAAGCTTTCTTT. This gives the protein CASSQRQGEAEAFF.

The sample holds a few counts of this clonotype. The rearrangement uses TRBV5-1 and TRBJ2-5; possibly TRBD2 for D (5 bases). The germline V and J ends were trimmed by 0 bases and 5 bases, with 14 bases remaining between them. Germline CDR1 SGHRS, CDR2 YFSETQ. The CDR3 is 15 residues long. The CDR3 sequence is CASSLGGGSAETQYF. The CDR3 DNA follows: TGCGCCAGCAGCTTGGGTGGTGGTAGCGCGGAGACCCAGTACTTC.

V is TRBV6-5 and J is TRBJ2-7, with 8 bases identical to TRBD2. CDR3 length: 16 amino acids. The ends lost 4 bases at V and 5 bases at J; junction bases unmatched: 13. CDR1 is MNHEY and CDR2 is SVGAGI in the germline V gene. CDR3 DNA sequence: TGTGCCAGCAGTTGGGCACTAGCGGCCGGGGAGGACGAGCAGTACTTC. Its translation is CASSWALAAGEDEQYF.

This sequence joins TRBV7-2 and TRBJ1-4; a weak D match, TRBD1 (6 bases). Germline assignment: CDR1 SGHTA and CDR2 FQGNSA. This CDR3 has 15 amino acids. The ends were cut back, 2 bases at V and 8 bases at J, with 15 bases in the middle. Here the CDR3 reads CASSLRAGVEEKLFF. CDR3 bases: TGTGCCAGCAGCTTAAGGGCAGGGGTCGAAGAAAAACTGTTTTTT.

This clonotype appeared many times. This chain links TRBV29-1 with TRBJ2-1, with TRBD1 matching over 11 bases. The CDR3 spans 13 residues. Germline V CDR1 and CDR2: SQVTM, ANQGSEA. The V gene end was trimmed by 3 bases and the J gene end by 14 bases; junction bases not matched to a gene: 9. The CDR3 bases are TGCAGCGTTGAGTGGGGACAGGGGGAGGCCGAGTTCTTC. Its protein product is CSVEWGQGEAEFF.

The chain recombines TRBV12-3 or TRBV12-4 with TRBJ2-3, with D tentatively TRBD2 (5 bases). This CDR3 spans 15 amino acids. Trimming took 5 bases from V and 6 from J, leaving 18 bases between them. DNA for the CDR3: TGTGCCAGCAGTCCCTTGGGAAACCGAGGGGATACGCAGTATTTT. It specifies CASSPLGNRGDTQYF.

The sample holds a few counts of this clonotype. The chain recombines TRBV4-1 with TRBJ2-1; possibly TRBD2 for D (6 bases). V was pared by 1 base and J by 5 bases, with 15 bases between. The CDR3 consists of 16 residues. Per the germline V gene, CDR1 is MGHRA and CDR2 is YSYEKL. The CDR3 sequence is CASSQVSGLGNNEQFF. In DNA form, the CDR3 reads TGCGCCAGCAGCCAAGTCTCGGGACTCGGCAACAATGAGCAGTTCTTC.

This clonotype occurred many times. The chain's CDR3 is CSASGRINEQFF. In nucleotides, the CDR3 is TGCAGTGCTAGTGGTAGGATCAATGAGCAGTTCTTC. The chain employs TRBV20-1 and TRBJ2-1, with D unresolved. Germline V gene lookup returns CDR1 DFQATT and CDR2 SNEGSKA (reference sequence). This CDR3 region has 12 residues. V dropped 3 bases and J dropped 6 bases, with 9 bases sitting between them.

This chain uses TRBV5-4 with TRBJ2-1; 14 nucleotides agree with TRBD2. The length of the CDR3 is 19 residues. V lost 1 base and J lost 8; bases outside the gene matches: 14. Germline lookup yields CDR1 SGHNT and CDR2 YYREEE (reference sequence). The DNA for the CDR3 is TGTGCCAGCAGCTTGTCTTTACCGGGACTAGCGGGAGTGGTAGATGAGCAGTTCTTC. Residues: CASSLSLPGLAGVVDEQFF.

This clonotype was seen only a few times. This chain connects TRBV10-3 to TRBJ2-2; D is ambiguous. Trimming removed 11 bases from V and 2 bases from J, with 15 bases in between. CDR1 is ENHRY and CDR2 is SYGVKD in the germline V gene. This CDR3 is 14 amino acids long. DNA of the CDR3: TGTGCCGCCACCCTGGAGCCAAACACCGGGGAGCTGTTTTTT. Translation: CAATLEPNTGELFF.

This clonotype turned up a few times. The rearrangement uses TRBV7-9 and TRBJ2-7; no clear D gene. The CDR3 contains 13 residues. The germline V and J ends were trimmed by 5 bases and 2 bases, with 10 bases remaining between them. Germline loops: CDR1 SEHNR, CDR2 FQNEAQ (reference sequence). The CDR3 DNA reads as TGTGCCAGCAGCCCTACGGACCCCTACGAGCAGTACTTC. Its protein product is CASSPTDPYEQYF. Together with reference TRBV7-9 and TRBJ2-7, the CDR3 gives the full variable domain: DTGVSQNPRHKITKRGQNVTFRCDPISEHNRLYWYRQTLGQGPEFLTYFQNEAQLEKSRLLSDRFSAERPKGSFSTLEIQRTEQGDSAMYLCASSPTDPYEQYFGPGTRLTVT.

V is TRBV7-9 and J is TRBJ2-7; 13 bases map to TRBD2. CDR1 and CDR2 (germline): SEHNR, FQNEAQ (reference sequence). V shed 5 bases, J shed 6 bases, and the junction held 7 bases outside the gene matches. The CDR3 extends over 15 amino acids. The CDR3 DNA reads TGTGCCAGCAGCATACTAGCGGGAGGGGATCTCGAGCAGTACTTC. This encodes CASSILAGGDLEQYF. Supplemented by reference TRBV7-9 and TRBJ2-7, the full variable domain reads DTGVSQNPRHKITKRGQNVTFRCDPISEHNRLYWYRQTLGQGPEFLTYFQNEAQLEKSRLLSDRFSAERPKGSFSTLEIQRTEQGDSAMYLCASSILAGGDLEQYFGPGTRLTVT.

This clonotype was found many times. The V gene is TRBV7-9, the J gene TRBJ2-5, with a possible D match to TRBD1 (5 bases). CDR3 size: 14 residues. Per the germline V gene, CDR1 is SEHNR and CDR2 is FQNEAQ (reference sequence). Trimming left V 1 base short and J 5 bases short, with 11 bases between. Here the CDR3 reads CASSLEPGMETQYF. Here the CDR3 DNA reads TGTGCCAGCAGCTTAGAACCAGGGATGGAGACCCAGTACTTC. The complete variable domain, with remaining parts taken from reference TRBV7-9 and TRBJ2-5, reads DTGVSQNPRHKITKRGQNVTFRCDPISEHNRLYWYRQTLGQGPEFLTYFQNEAQLEKSRLLSDRFSAERPKGSFSTLEIQRTEQGDSAMYLCASSLEPGMETQYFGPGTRLLVL.

The V and J genes are TRBV24-1 and TRBJ2-7; D unresolved. Germline CDR1 and CDR2: KGHDR and SFDVKD. Trimming took 5 bases from V and 3 from J, leaving 7 bases between them. This CDR3 comprises 12 residues. The CDR3: CATSGFGYEQYF. CDR3 coding DNA: TGTGCCACCAGTGGCTTTGGCTACGAGCAGTACTTC.

This clonotype was found a few times. CDR3 coding DNA: TGCAGTGCTCTCCCGCTGGGAGGCCCCCAAGAGACCCAGTACTTC. It yields the protein CSALPLGGPQETQYF. J is TRBJ2-5 and V is TRBV20-1, with a possible D match to TRBD2 (6 bases). Per the germline V gene, CDR1 is DFQATT and CDR2 is SNEGSKA (reference sequence). This CDR3 has 15 residues. Between the trimmed V and J ends, which lost 5 bases and 1 base, there was a span of 17 bases.

The V call is TRBV27, the J call TRBJ1-1; D might be TRBD1 (6 bases). With 7 bases removed from V and 0 bases from J, the gap between germline ends came to 12 bases. There are 14 residues in the CDR3. Germline CDR1 is MNHEY and CDR2 is SMNVEV (reference sequence). Here the CDR3 DNA reads TGTGCCAGCAAACAGGGACAAGTGAACACTGAAGCTTTCTTT. This codes for CASKQGQVNTEAFF.